The T cell receptor delta chain described here comes from a study of Vδ1+ human thymocytes. Points from the study as a whole: Highly polyclonal TRG and TRD repertoires with Gaussian CDR3 length distributions appeared in thymus. The authors advised highly purified populations and single-cell validation. TRD repertoires were essentially private, unlike widely shared TRG clonotypes. Around 18% of thymic delta-chain sequences were Vdelta2, with few Vdelta3, unlike blood Vdelta1+ controls.

Points on this clone: Antigen specificity is unknown.

Looked up from germline, CDR1 is TSWWSYY and CDR2 is QGS. Unmatched junction bases numbered 19, after V lost 2 bases and J lost 0 bases. This CDR3 has 21 amino acids. The template was reverse-transcribed extracted RNA. Pooled V-gene forward primers with one constant-region reverse primer generated the CDR3 amplicons by multiplex PCR. TCRdb reran clone calling via CATT on the multiplex PCR reads. This table holds approximately 25,000 delta-chain clones, under 8.5% found once. Purity of the sorted Vdelta1+ thymocytes ranged from 98% to 99.6%. The TCR comes from a girl less than two years old who had congenital heart surgery. The sample taken for sequencing was Vdelta1+ gamma-delta thymocytes from the thymus. Subset described: FACS-sorted CD3+ TCRalphabeta- TCRVdelta1+ TCRVdelta2- thymocytes. The chain combines TRDV1 with TRDJ1, with 9 nucleotides matching TRDD2. The CDR3 protein is CALGEGLPTSEISLYTDKLIF. The DNA of the CDR3 is TGTGCTCTTGGGGAAGGCCTTCCTACCTCGGAGATTTCACTTTACACCGATAAACTCATCTTT.